This is a list of T cell receptor beta chains from one sample in a study of shared clonotypes between healthy human individuals. The assay was immunoSEQ multiplex PCR, and TCRdb's table has in-frame clones only and misses some. Here the sample spans over 1.4 million clones, roughly 96% being singletons. Sequencing was performed on naive CD4+ T cells sorted from blood. These receptor sequences come from a man aged 25 to 40 in good health. Each CDR3 is given with its conserved first and last residue. The D gene is left open where the match is weak. Size tells how often a clone was seen (once, few, many) or the class of an expanded clone, and some rows leave it out.

d_gene: NA; v_gene: TRBV9; j_gene: TRBJ2-1; abundance: NA; CDR3aa: CASSAQGSSNEQFF; CDR3nt: TGTGCCAGCAGCGCTCAGGGTTCCTCCAATGAGCAGTTCTTC
d_gene: NA; v_gene: TRBV28; j_gene: TRBJ2-5; abundance: NA; CDR3aa: CASSDVGPQYF; CDR3nt: TGTGCCAGCAGTGATGTGGGACCCCAGTACTTC
d_gene: TRBD2; v_gene: TRBV14; j_gene: TRBJ2-1; abundance: NA; CDR3aa: CASSLSGSSYNEQFF; CDR3nt: TGTGCCAGCAGCCTTAGCGGGAGCTCCTACAATGAGCAGTTCTTC
d_gene: TRBD1; v_gene: TRBV5-4; j_gene: TRBJ2-7; abundance: NA; CDR3aa: CASSQPRQGVSYEQYF; CDR3nt: TGTGCCAGCAGCCAGCCACGACAGGGGGTCTCCTACGAGCAGTACTTC
d_gene: TRBD2; v_gene: TRBV11-3; j_gene: TRBJ2-5; abundance: NA; CDR3aa: CASSLGTSGRVGETQYF; CDR3nt: TGTGCCAGCAGCTTAGGGACTAGCGGGAGGGTTGGCGAGACCCAGTACTTC
d_gene: TRBD2; v_gene: TRBV10-3; j_gene: TRBJ2-2; abundance: NA; CDR3aa: CAIQAGRDTGELFF; CDR3nt: TGTGCCATTCAGGCAGGGAGGGATACCGGGGAGCTGTTTTTT
d_gene: TRBD2; v_gene: TRBV7-9; j_gene: TRBJ2-1; abundance: NA; CDR3aa: CASSLGTSGTFYNEQFF; CDR3nt: TGTGCCAGCAGCCTAGGGACTAGCGGGACTTTCTACAATGAGCAGTTCTTC
d_gene: NA; v_gene: TRBV10-2; j_gene: TRBJ1-1; abundance: NA; CDR3aa: CASRARASHTEAFF; CDR3nt: TGCGCCAGCAGAGCTAGGGCCTCTCACACTGAAGCTTTCTTT
d_gene: TRBD1; v_gene: TRBV19; j_gene: TRBJ1-1; abundance: NA; CDR3aa: CASRRGLNTEAFF; CDR3nt: TGTGCCAGTAGAAGGGGGCTGAACACTGAAGCTTTCTTT
d_gene: NA; v_gene: TRBV7-6; j_gene: TRBJ2-2; abundance: NA; CDR3aa: CASSLLTVVAGNTGELFF; CDR3nt: TGTGCCAGCAGCTTACTGACAGTAGTGGCGGGCAACACCGGGGAGCTGTTTTTT
d_gene: TRBD2; v_gene: TRBV7-2; j_gene: TRBJ2-1; abundance: NA; CDR3aa: CASKGSGNYNEQFF; CDR3nt: TGTGCCAGCAAGGGGAGCGGGAACTACAATGAGCAGTTCTTC
d_gene: NA; v_gene: TRBV18; j_gene: TRBJ2-5; abundance: once; CDR3aa: CASSPPRGETQYF; CDR3nt: TGTGCCAGCTCACCTCCAAGGGGGGAGACCCAGTACTTC
d_gene: NA; v_gene: TRBV10-3; j_gene: TRBJ1-3; abundance: NA; CDR3aa: CAIGTGQLSGNTIYF; CDR3nt: TGTGCCATCGGAACCGGACAGCTCTCTGGAAACACCATATATTTT
d_gene: NA; v_gene: TRBV5-8; j_gene: TRBJ1-2; abundance: NA; CDR3aa: CASSLEGSYGYTF; CDR3nt: TGTGCCAGCAGCTTGGAAGGCAGCTATGGCTACACCTTC
d_gene: TRBD1; v_gene: TRBV10-2; j_gene: TRBJ2-5; abundance: NA; CDR3aa: CASSATGGGGETQYF; CDR3nt: TGCGCCAGCAGTGCTACAGGGGGAGGAGGCGAGACCCAGTACTTC
d_gene: NA; v_gene: TRBV25-1; j_gene: TRBJ2-7; abundance: NA; CDR3aa: CASSEGPGQYEQYF; CDR3nt: TGTGCCAGCAGTGAGGGGCCCGGACAGTACGAGCAGTACTTC
d_gene: TRBD2; v_gene: TRBV30; j_gene: TRBJ2-3; abundance: once; CDR3aa: CAWRIWVTSGSIHTQYF; CDR3nt: TGTGCCTGGAGAATTTGGGTTACTAGCGGGAGTATCCATACGCAGTATTTT
d_gene: NA; v_gene: TRBV5-8; j_gene: TRBJ1-4; abundance: NA; CDR3aa: CASSLGLRGNEKLFF; CDR3nt: TGTGCCAGCAGCCTGGGCCTACGGGGAAATGAAAAACTGTTTTTT
d_gene: NA; v_gene: TRBV7-2; j_gene: TRBJ2-1; abundance: NA; CDR3aa: CASSLRYNEQFF; CDR3nt: TGTGCCAGCAGCTTACGGTACAATGAGCAGTTCTTC
d_gene: NA; v_gene: TRBV19; j_gene: TRBJ1-2; abundance: NA; CDR3aa: CASSMGNFGISNYGYTF; CDR3nt: TGTGCCAGTAGTATGGGGAATTTTGGGATTTCCAACTATGGCTACACCTTC
d_gene: NA; v_gene: TRBV28; j_gene: TRBJ1-5; abundance: NA; CDR3aa: CASSSSGRGSNQPQHF; CDR3nt: TGTGCCAGCAGTTCTAGTGGCAGGGGTAGCAATCAGCCCCAGCATTTT
d_gene: TRBD2; v_gene: TRBV5-1; j_gene: TRBJ2-1; abundance: NA; CDR3aa: CASSLGLAGVDEQFF; CDR3nt: TGCGCCAGCAGCTTGGGTCTAGCGGGAGTCGATGAGCAGTTCTTC